The 20 T cell receptor beta chains below all came from one sample that was sequenced in a study of control samples from healthy donors and cancer patients. Assay used: immunoSEQ multiplex PCR; TCRdb lists only in-frame clones, some missing. This table holds 150,000 or so clones, roughly 94% found once. The specimen sequenced was blood. These receptors all stem from a middle-aged man in good health.

CDR3 loop: CASSQDRITEAYEQYF. DNA of the CDR3: TGCGCCAGCAGCCAAGATCGGATCACGGAGGCCTACGAGCAGTACTTC. This rearrangement joins TRBV4-3 to TRBJ2-7; D perhaps matches TRBD2 (5 bases). The V end lost 0 bases, the J end lost 2 bases, and 14 bases lay between the germline ends. Germline V lookup: CDR1 LGHNA, CDR2 YSLEER. This CDR3 contains 16 residues.

Notes on this clone: The sample carries other DNA sequences with the same CDR3. This chain joins TRBV19 and TRBJ2-6; 8 nucleotides agree with TRBD2. CDR3 length: 15 amino acids. The trim removed 3 bases at V and 4 bases at J, leaving 2 bases unmatched. Germline assignment: CDR1 LNHDA and CDR2 SQIVND (reference sequence). The CDR3 sequence is CASSIGGAGANVLTF. In DNA, the CDR3 is TGTGCCAGTAGTATCGGGGGGGCGGGGGCCAACGTCCTGACTTTC.

The chain couples TRBV27 to TRBJ1-3; no definite D call. The CDR3 runs to 16 residues. Germline CDR1 reads MNHEY; CDR2 reads SMNVEV (reference sequence). V was trimmed by 5 bases and J by 2 bases, leaving 16 bases between them. The CDR3 coding sequence is TGTGCCAGCAGTCCCAGCGCGGGGATTACTGGAAACACCATATATTTT. Protein sequence: CASSPSAGITGNTIYF.

This chain links TRBV29-1 with TRBJ1-3; tentative D call: TRBD1 (6 bases). V lost 7 bases and J 0 bases, leaving 13 bases between the germline ends. The CDR3 is 14 amino acids. Germline-derived CDR1 and CDR2 are SQVTM and ANQGSEA. The CDR3 DNA follows: TGCAGCGCCCGGACAGACCGCTCTGGAAACACCATATATTTT. It specifies CSARTDRSGNTIYF.

V is TRBV7-2 and J is TRBJ2-3, with TRBD2 matching 9 bases. CDR3 length: 13 residues. Germline CDR1 is SGHTA and CDR2 is FQGNSA. The ends lost 6 bases at V and 5 bases at J; junction bases unmatched: 3. The chain's CDR3 is CASRPSGEDTQYF. In nucleotides, the CDR3 is TGTGCCAGCAGACCTAGCGGGGAAGATACGCAGTATTTT.

J is TRBJ1-1 and V is TRBV6-5; D is uncertain. V lost 2 bases and J lost 10, with 14 bases in between. CDR1 is MNHEY and CDR2 is SVGAGI in the germline V gene. There are 13 residues in the CDR3. This CDR3 reads CASSYGSATGAFF. CDR3 coding DNA: TGTGCCAGCAGTTACGGTTCCGCTACCGGAGCTTTCTTT.

This sequence joins TRBV3-1 (or the pseudogene TRBV3-2) and TRBJ2-1; D gene uncertain. CDR1 is LGHDT and CDR2 is YNNKEL in the germline V gene (reference sequence). V was trimmed by 1 base and J by 4 bases, leaving 11 bases between them. The CDR3 is 15 residues long. CDR3 bases: TGTGCCAGCAGCCAAGTGGGCAGGAGATACAATGAGCAGTTCTTC. Its translation is CASSQVGRRYNEQFF.

This chain connects TRBV24-1 to TRBJ2-3; TRBD2 agrees at 15 bases. Germline CDR1 reads KGHDR; CDR2 reads SFDVKD. The V gene end was trimmed by 3 bases and the J gene end by 7 bases; junction bases not matched to a gene: 7. The CDR3 sequence is 17 residues long. CDR3 nucleotides: TGTGCCACCAGTGATCCGCGGACTAGCGGGGGGGTAAATACGCAGTATTTT. It yields the protein CATSDPRTSGGVNTQYF.

The CDR3 nucleotides are TGTGCCAGCAGTTGGGGCAGGGGGTCGTACGAGCAGTACTTC. Encoded protein: CASSWGRGSYEQYF. V gene TRBV2 combines with J gene TRBJ2-7; 7 nucleotides agree with TRBD1. Germline V gene data show CDR1 as SNHLY and CDR2 as FYNNEI. V lost 5 bases to trimming and J lost 4 bases; unmatched junction nucleotides: 8. The CDR3 contains 14 residues.

The V call is TRBV6-6, the J call TRBJ2-6; 9 bases are shared with TRBD2. Germline CDR1 MNHNY, CDR2 SVGAGI (reference sequence). The CDR3 covers 18 residues. V trimming: 5 bases; J trimming: 1 base; junction bases outside the gene matches: 9. CDR3 protein: CASSPWTAGGSGANVLTF. CDR3 DNA: TGTGCCAGCAGTCCATGGACAGCGGGGGGTTCTGGGGCCAACGTCCTGACTTTC.

For the CDR3, the DNA is TGTGCCTGGACCGACAGAATGAACACTGAAGCTTTCTTT. It encodes CAWTDRMNTEAFF. The chain recombines TRBV30 with TRBJ1-1, with a tentative D call TRBD1 (5 bases). Germline assignment: CDR1 GTSNPN and CDR2 SVGIG (reference sequence). There are 13 residues in the CDR3. Deletions cut 4 bases from V and 0 bases from J, with 9 bases between.

The CDR3, as DNA: TGTGCCAGCTCACTGGACGACCAGGGGCTAGGCTACACCTTC. Protein sequence: CASSLDDQGLGYTF. This sequence joins TRBV18 and TRBJ1-2, with a possible D match to TRBD1 (6 bases). V was cut by 4 bases and J by 8 bases, with 17 bases left in between. The CDR3 loop spans 14 amino acids. CDR1 and CDR2 (germline): KGHSH, LQKENI.

The chain carries TRBV19 and TRBJ1-1; no definite D call. Trimming removed 0 bases at V and 3 bases at J, with 11 bases between. Per the germline V gene, CDR1 is LNHDA and CDR2 is SQIVND (reference sequence). The CDR3 runs 15 residues. DNA for the CDR3: TGTGCCAGTAGTATAGAGGGCCTAGGCGACACTGAAGCTTTCTTT. Protein product: CASSIEGLGDTEAFF.

This sequence joins TRBV9 and TRBJ2-3, with D possibly TRBD2 on 5 matching bases. V dropped 6 bases and J dropped 0 bases, with 20 bases sitting between them. The germline V gene encodes CDR1 SGDLS and CDR2 YYNGEE. The CDR3 has 17 residues. The CDR3 region is CASTPFGAAYSTDTQYF. The CDR3, as DNA: TGTGCCAGCACCCCCTTCGGAGCGGCCTATAGCACAGATACGCAGTATTTT.

The rearrangement links TRBV5-5 to TRBJ1-1, with no clear D. V lost 7 bases and J 0 bases, leaving 16 bases between the germline ends. This CDR3 comprises 15 residues. Germline assignment: CDR1 SGHKS and CDR2 YYEKEE (reference sequence). The chain's CDR3 is CASAGGATMNTEAFF. In DNA form, the CDR3 reads TGTGCCAGCGCGGGAGGAGCTACCATGAACACTGAAGCTTTCTTT. Combining the CDR3 with reference TRBV5-5 and TRBJ1-1 gives the whole variable domain DAGVTQSPTHLIKTRGQQVTLRCSPISGHKSVSWYQQVLGQGPQFIFQYYEKEERGRGNFPDRFSARQFPNYSSELNVNALLLGDSALYLCASAGGATMNTEAFFGQGTRLTVV.

The chain joins TRBV19 to TRBJ1-1; D uncertain. Between the trimmed V and J ends, which lost 1 base and 1 base, there was a span of 7 bases. This CDR3 contains 14 residues. The germline gives CDR1 LNHDA, CDR2 SQIVND (reference sequence). In DNA form, the CDR3 reads TGTGCCAGTAGTATAGGGAACACGAACACTGAAGCTTTCTTT. Encoded protein: CASSIGNTNTEAFF.

The chain employs TRBV2 and TRBJ1-5; 8 bases align to TRBD1. V lost 7 bases, J lost 8 bases, and 19 bases stayed unmatched. Germline loops: CDR1 SNHLY, CDR2 FYNNEI. The CDR3 contains 17 residues. The CDR3 sequence is CASTIGRDRPTREPQHF. The CDR3 nucleotides read TGTGCCAGCACCATAGGGAGGGACAGGCCTACAAGGGAGCCCCAGCATTTT.

The chain recombines TRBV11-2 with TRBJ1-1; weak D call: TRBD1 (5 bases). Germline V gene lookup returns CDR1 SGHAT and CDR2 FQNNGV. Deletions cut 5 bases from V and 8 bases from J, with 15 bases between. The CDR3 has 13 residues. The CDR3 bases are TGTGCCAGCAGCAGGGGACCGTACCTCGAAGCTTTCTTT. The encoded protein is CASSRGPYLEAFF.

The rearrangement links TRBV6-4 to TRBJ1-5, with D unresolved. V was trimmed by 4 bases and J by 7 bases, leaving 11 bases between them. Looked up from germline, CDR1 is MRHNA and CDR2 is SNTAGT. This CDR3 comprises 13 residues. The CDR3: CASSGEAGQPQHF. CDR3 DNA: TGTGCCAGCAGTGGGGAGGCCGGCCAGCCCCAGCATTTT.

V usage is TRBV7-9 and J usage is TRBJ1-3; no definite D call. Germline V lookup: CDR1 SEHNR, CDR2 FQNEAQ (reference sequence). V lost 7 bases, J lost 0 bases, and 16 bases lay in between. The CDR3 has 16 residues. CDR3 DNA sequence: TGTGCCAGCACCAGAATCCGGTGGTACTCTGGAAACACCATATATTTT. Residues: CASTRIRWYSGNTIYF.